These T cell receptor beta chains were read from a single sample in a study of blood T cell repertoires in COVID-19. Repertoires were generated with immunoSEQ multiplex PCR, while TCRdb's copy carries only in-frame clones and drops some. The sample lists roughly 200,000 clones; 80% to 90% were seen once. The sequenced material came from PBMCs or T cells enriched from blood (not recorded which). Receptor source: a woman between 40 and 50 years old with acute COVID-19. CDR3s include the opening cysteine and the closing phenylalanine or tryptophan. A D gene is named only where the DNA matches it firmly. Rows may omit the clone size; those that give it use once, few, many or a size class.

TRBV2	few	15	TRBJ2-5	TRBD1	TGTGCCAGCAGCAAGGGACAGGGGGTAGTCGAGACCCAGTACTTC	CASSKGQGVVETQYF
TRBV7-2	NA	15	TRBJ2-7	NA	TGTGCCAGCAGCTTATGGGTTAGCATCTCCTACGAGCAGTACTTC	CASSLWVSISYEQYF
TRBV7-2	NA	14	TRBJ2-5	NA	TGTGCCAGCAGCTACGACATCCGGGGGGAGACCCAGTACTTC	CASSYDIRGETQYF
TRBV28	NA	15	TRBJ2-1	TRBD2	TGTGCCAGCAGTTCTTTAGCGGGAGAGATTAATGAGCAGTTCTTC	CASSSLAGEINEQFF
TRBV28	NA	12	TRBJ2-1	NA	TGTGCCAGCAGAGAGGGGGTCGATGAGCAGTTCTTC	CASREGVDEQFF
TRBV19	NA	15	TRBJ1-4	NA	TGTGCCACGCAGGATCCGGGGGGACTTAATGAAAAACTGTTTTTT	CATQDPGGLNEKLFF
TRBV2	NA	13	TRBJ2-2	NA	TGTGCCAGCACTCAGGCGAACACCGGGGAGCTGTTTTTT	CASTQANTGELFF
TRBV18	NA	14	TRBJ2-7	TRBD2	TGTGCCAGCTCACCGGGGCGGGAGGGGTACGAGCAGTACTTC	CASSPGREGYEQYF
TRBV24-1	NA	16	TRBJ1-5	NA	TGTGCCACCAGTGATAGAGGAGGGACTTCCAATCAGCCCCAGCATTTT	CATSDRGGTSNQPQHF
TRBV27	once	15	TRBJ2-1	TRBD2	TGTGCCAGCAGTTTGGTAGCGGGAGGCGCTTATGAGCAGTTCTTC	CASSLVAGGAYEQFF
TRBV11-3	NA	14	TRBJ2-1	NA	TGTGCCAGCACCTTAAATTCTGTCCAGAATGAGCAGTTCTTC	CASTLNSVQNEQFF
TRBV5-8	NA	14	TRBJ2-7	TRBD1	TGTGCCAGCAATCTGGGACAGGGTCCTTACGAGCAGTACTTC	CASNLGQGPYEQYF
TRBV12-5	NA	13	TRBJ1-1	TRBD1	TGTGCTAGTGGTCGGACAGGGTCCACTGAAGCTTTCTTT	CASGRTGSTEAFF
TRBV6-5	NA	14	TRBJ2-2	TRBD1	TGTGCCAGCCGAGGACAGGCGAACACCGGGGAGCTGTTTTTT	CASRGQANTGELFF
TRBV2	NA	15	TRBJ2-1	TRBD1	TGTGCCAGCAGCACCGGGACAGGGATATACAATGAGCAGTTCTTC	CASSTGTGIYNEQFF
TRBV4-1	few	19	TRBJ2-1	TRBD2	TGCGCCAGCAGCCAGGGGATGTTGAGCGGGAGGGCCGCCTACAATGAGCAGTTCTTC	CASSQGMLSGRAAYNEQFF
TRBV24-1	NA	13	TRBJ2-3	NA	TGTGCCACCTCTGGGGGAGGGACAAATACGCAGTATTTT	CATSGGGTNTQYF
TRBV7-9	NA	15	TRBJ2-7	NA	TGTGCCAGCAGATCGGGACAATTAAGCTCCTACGAGCAGTACTTC	CASRSGQLSSYEQYF
TRBV5-6	once	15	TRBJ2-7	TRBD1	TGTGCCAGCAGCGCAACCGGGACAGGGGGCATCGAGCAGTACTTC	CASSATGTGGIEQYF
TRBV11-3	NA	15	TRBJ2-7	NA	TGTGCCAGCAGCCAGGGCCGGGAGAGCTCCTACGAGCAGTACTTC	CASSQGRESSYEQYF
TRBV28	NA	17	TRBJ2-1	TRBD2	TGTGCCAGCAGTGAACATCTAGCGGAGAGCTCCTACAATGAGCAGTTCTTC	CASSEHLAESSYNEQFF
TRBV10-1	NA	13	TRBJ1-2	NA	TGCGCCAGCAGTGACGGCCCGACAGCCCCTACCACCTTC	CASSDGPTAPTTF
TRBV19	NA	15	TRBJ2-3	TRBD2	TGTGCCAGTAGCGGGACTAGCGGGAGAGAAGATACGCAGTATTTT	CASSGTSGREDTQYF
TRBV5-1	NA	13	TRBJ2-7	NA	TGCGCCAGCAGCCCGACCTTAGCTTACGAGCAGTACTTC	CASSPTLAYEQYF
TRBV7-2	NA	15	TRBJ2-1	TRBD2	TGTGCCAGCAGCTCTAGCGGACTAGCGAGTGATGAGCAGTTCTTC	CASSSSGLASDEQFF
TRBV6-5	once	11	TRBJ1-2	NA	TGTGCCAGCACCTATAATTTGGGCTACACCTTC	CASTYNLGYTF
TRBV12-5	NA	13	TRBJ1-2	TRBD1	TGTGCTAGTGGTTTGACAGACAGGGGAGGCTACACCTTC	CASGLTDRGGYTF
TRBV24-1	NA	18	TRBJ2-1	TRBD1	TGTGCCACCAGTGATTCCCCCGGGCCCGGGACAGGTTACAATGAGCAGTTCTTC	CATSDSPGPGTGYNEQFF
TRBV3-1/TRBV3-2	NA	14	TRBJ2-1	NA	TGTGCCAGCAGCCAAGTTGAGAGGTACAATGAGCAGTTCTTC	CASSQVERYNEQFF
TRBV18	NA	13	TRBJ2-7	TRBD2	TGTGCCAGCTCATCTGGACTAGCGGACGAGCAGTACTTC	CASSSGLADEQYF
TRBV9	NA	15	TRBJ2-2	NA	TGTGCCAGCAGCCCCCGGACAGCGAACACCGGGGAGCTGTTTTTT	CASSPRTANTGELFF
TRBV24-1	NA	15	TRBJ2-1	TRBD2	TGTGCCACCAGTGAAGTAGCGGGAGTCAACAATGAGCAGTTCTTC	CATSEVAGVNNEQFF
TRBV19	NA	12	TRBJ2-1	TRBD2	TGTGCCAGTAGTATCGTAGCGGGTGAGCAGTTCTTC	CASSIVAGEQFF
TRBV19	NA	15	TRBJ1-5	TRBD1	TGTGCCAGTAGTAGCCGGGACAGGGGAAACCAGCCCCAGCATTTT	CASSSRDRGNQPQHF
TRBV5-1	NA	15	TRBJ2-1	TRBD2	TGCGCCAGCAGCCCTAGCGGGAGAGGATACAATGAGCAGTTCTTC	CASSPSGRGYNEQFF
TRBV5-1	NA	17	TRBJ2-6	NA	TGCGCCAGCAGCTTGGGACAGCCTTTCTCTGGGGCCAACGTCCTGACTTTC	CASSLGQPFSGANVLTF
TRBV3-1/TRBV3-2	NA	13	TRBJ1-2	NA	TGTGCCAGCAGCCAAGAGGGCAGGGGAGGCTACACCTTC	CASSQEGRGGYTF
TRBV6-1	NA	14	TRBJ2-7	NA	TGTGCCAGCAGTGAAGCCCCCGGACTTTACGAGCAGTACTTC	CASSEAPGLYEQYF
TRBV2	NA	14	TRBJ2-5	NA	TGTGCCAGCCTTTCCACAGGGCTATGGGAGACCCAGTACTTC	CASLSTGLWETQYF
TRBV28	NA	16	TRBJ2-3	TRBD1	TGTGCCAGCAGTTTCTTACAGGGGGCTTTCACAGATACGCAGTATTTT	CASSFLQGAFTDTQYF
TRBV27	NA	16	TRBJ1-5	NA	TGTGCCAGCAGTTTGAGGACACCTGGGGGGAATCAGCCCCAGCATTTT	CASSLRTPGGNQPQHF
TRBV28	NA	13	TRBJ1-1	NA	TGTGCCAGCACCTTACCAGAGAACACTGAAGCTTTCTTT	CASTLPENTEAFF
TRBV19	NA	19	TRBJ2-6	TRBD2	TGTGCCAGCCCAACACCCCCAGGGAGGGACGCCTCTGGGGCCAACGTCCTGACTTTC	CASPTPPGRDASGANVLTF
TRBV6-2/TRBV6-3	NA	18	TRBJ2-4	TRBD2	TGTGCCAGCAGCCTGGGACTAGCGGGAGGTCGAGGCAAAAACATTCAGTACTTC	CASSLGLAGGRGKNIQYF
TRBV27	NA	15	TRBJ2-1	NA	TGTGCCAGCAGTTTATACGGGAGTAGTGCGAATGAGCAGTTCTTC	CASSLYGSSANEQFF